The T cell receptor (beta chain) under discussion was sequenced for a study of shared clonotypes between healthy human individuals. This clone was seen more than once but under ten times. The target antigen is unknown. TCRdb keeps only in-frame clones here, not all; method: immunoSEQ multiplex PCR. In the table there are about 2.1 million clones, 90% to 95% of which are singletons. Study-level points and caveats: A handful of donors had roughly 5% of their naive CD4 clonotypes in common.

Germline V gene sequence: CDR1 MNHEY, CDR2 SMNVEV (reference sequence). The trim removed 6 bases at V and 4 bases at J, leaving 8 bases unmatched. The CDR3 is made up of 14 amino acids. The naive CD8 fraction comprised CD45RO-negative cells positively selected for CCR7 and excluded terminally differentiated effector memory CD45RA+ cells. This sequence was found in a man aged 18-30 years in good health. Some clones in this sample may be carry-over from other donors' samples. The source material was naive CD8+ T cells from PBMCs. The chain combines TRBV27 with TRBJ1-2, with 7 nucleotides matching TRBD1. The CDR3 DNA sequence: TGTGCCAGCAGCCGAGACAGGGTCGGCTATGGCTACACCTTC. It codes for CASSRDRVGYGYTF.